The 2 T cell receptor beta chains presented below share a single source sample, sequenced in a study of spatial heterogeneity in lung cancer. Points from the study as a whole: Counts that tracked tumor mutation counts were those of expanded intratumoral alpha and beta TCRs.

The antigens of these receptors remain unknown. TCRdb re-analysed the 5' RACE reads in MiXCR, keeping a single row per CDR3 protein. The sample records roughly 1,500 distinct CDR3 sequences, around a sixth being singletons. The sample's time point: sample taken at primary tumor resection. The sequencing used lung tumor tissue, collected at surgery. These receptors originate from a male donor with early-stage non-small cell lung cancer.

This clonotype was seen a handful of times. This beta chain turned up in a library designed for alpha chains; as an off-target read, its abundance says little. The chain carries TRBV7-9 and TRBJ2-3; D is possibly TRBD1 (6 bases). Germline CDR1 and CDR2: SEHNR and FQNEAQ (reference sequence). This CDR3 comprises 15 residues. V was cut by 5 bases and J by 1 base, with 13 bases left in between. The DNA of the CDR3 is TGTGCCAGCAGCCTTAACAGGGCCGGCACAGATACGCAGTATTTT. As protein: CASSLNRAGTDTQYF.

To note about this clonotype: This could be a read error, since a much larger clone is one nucleotide away. This beta chain is an unintended read in a library built for alpha chains; its size means little. V and J are TRBV3-1 and TRBJ1-2; 8 positions match TRBD1. Germline V gene sequence: CDR1 LGHDT, CDR2 YNNKEL (reference sequence). The CDR3 is 16 amino acids. The DNA of the CDR3 is TGTGCCAGCAGCCAAGTCTCGGCGGACAGGGCGGGAGGCTACGCCTTC. This gives the protein CASSQVSADRAGGYAF.